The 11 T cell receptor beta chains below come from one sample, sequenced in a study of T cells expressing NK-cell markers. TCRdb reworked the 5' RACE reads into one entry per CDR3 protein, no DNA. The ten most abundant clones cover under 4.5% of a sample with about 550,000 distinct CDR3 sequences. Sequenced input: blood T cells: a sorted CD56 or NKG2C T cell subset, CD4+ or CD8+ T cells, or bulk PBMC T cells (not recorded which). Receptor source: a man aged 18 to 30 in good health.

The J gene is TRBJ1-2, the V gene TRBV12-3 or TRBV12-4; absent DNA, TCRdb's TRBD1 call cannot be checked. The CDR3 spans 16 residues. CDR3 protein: CASSPLVPYSGYGYTF.

CDR3 residues: CATQGFNTDTQYF. This chain uses TRBV12-3 or TRBV12-4 with TRBJ2-3; TCRdb designates TRBD1, a call that cannot be tested without DNA. This CDR3 contains 13 residues.

CDR3 region: CASGGDRATTDTQYF. The chain is built from TRBV7-9 and TRBJ2-3; TCRdb outputs TRBD1, but without DNA this stays unchecked. The germline CDR1 and CDR2 sequences are SEHNR and FQNEAQ (reference sequence). The CDR3 loop spans 15 amino acids. Full variable domain (outside the CDR3, taken from reference TRBV7-9 and TRBJ2-3): DTGVSQNPRHKITKRGQNVTFRCDPISEHNRLYWYRQTLGQGPEFLTYFQNEAQLEKSRLLSDRFSAERPKGSFSTLEIQRTEQGDSAMYLCASGGDRATTDTQYFGPGTRLTVL.

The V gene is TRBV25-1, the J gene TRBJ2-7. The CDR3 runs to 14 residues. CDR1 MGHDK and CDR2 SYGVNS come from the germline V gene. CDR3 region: CASSDTTSSYEQYF.

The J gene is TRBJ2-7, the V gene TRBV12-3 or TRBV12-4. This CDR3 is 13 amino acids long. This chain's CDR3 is CASSLVEGYEQYF.

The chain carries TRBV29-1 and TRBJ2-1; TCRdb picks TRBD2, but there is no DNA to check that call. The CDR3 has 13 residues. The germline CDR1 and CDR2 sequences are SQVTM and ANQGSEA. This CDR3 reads CSLTGAHYNEQFF.

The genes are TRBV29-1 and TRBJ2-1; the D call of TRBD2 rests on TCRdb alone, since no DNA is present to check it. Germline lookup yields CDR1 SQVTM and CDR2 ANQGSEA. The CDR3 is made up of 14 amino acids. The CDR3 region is CSVGLRLAGNEQFF.

The CDR3 here is CSARDPGRENIQYF. The rearrangement joins TRBV20-1 to TRBJ2-4. Germline CDR1 is DFQATT and CDR2 is SNEGSKA (reference sequence). The CDR3 is made up of 14 amino acids.

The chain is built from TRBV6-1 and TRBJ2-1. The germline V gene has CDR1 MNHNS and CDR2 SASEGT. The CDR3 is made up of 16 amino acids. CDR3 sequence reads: CASSEFGGGAYNEQFF.

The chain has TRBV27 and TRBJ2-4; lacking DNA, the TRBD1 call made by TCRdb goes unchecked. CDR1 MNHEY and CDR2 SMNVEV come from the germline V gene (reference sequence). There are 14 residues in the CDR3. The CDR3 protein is CASSLSGTGGIQYF.

CDR3 protein: CASSMGRDGELFF. The chain uses TRBV19 and TRBJ2-2; TCRdb returns TRBD1, unconfirmable since there is no DNA. The germline CDR1 and CDR2 sequences are LNHDA and SQIVND (reference sequence). The CDR3 sequence is 13 residues long.